One and the same sample provided the 9 T cell receptor beta chains below, sequenced in a study of blood T cell repertoires in COVID-19. Libraries were prepared by immunoSEQ multiplex PCR; TCRdb keeps only in-frame clonotypes and omits some of them. Of roughly 390,000 clones listed, about 87% are singletons. The sequenced sample was peripheral blood. Receptors were obtained from a woman aged 25-40 years with COVID-19, enrolled during active disease.

The chain employs TRBV11-2 and TRBJ1-4; D is perhaps TRBD1 (6 bases). V lost 4 bases, J lost 5 bases, and 11 bases lay in between. The germline CDR1 and CDR2 sequences are SGHAT and FQNNGV. The CDR3 is 14 residues long. CDR3: CASSSDRLNEKLFF. The CDR3 DNA follows: TGTGCCAGCAGCTCGGACAGACTAAATGAAAAACTGTTTTTT.

CDR3 residues: CASSFQLTGVEAFF. The CDR3 nucleotides read TGTGCCAGCAGCTTCCAACTCACAGGGGTCGAAGCTTTCTTT. The chain uses TRBV28 and TRBJ1-1; 7 bases line up with TRBD1. The CDR3 length is 14 residues. With 6 bases clipped from V and 8 bases from J, the junction kept 12 bases outside the gene matches. Germline V gene sequence: CDR1 MDHEN, CDR2 SYDVKM.

V is TRBV27 and J is TRBJ2-1; D ambiguous. Germline CDR1 is MNHEY and CDR2 is SMNVEV (reference sequence). Trimming took 3 bases from V and 9 from J, leaving 9 bases between them. This CDR3 has 12 residues. The CDR3, as DNA: TGTGCCAGCAGTTTGGGCGATTCTGAGCAGTTCTTC. This codes for CASSLGDSEQFF.

This clone was detected only a few times. The chain carries TRBV9 and TRBJ2-1, with 8 positions matching TRBD2. The CDR3 runs 18 residues. The junction had 14 bases not matched to a gene; V was cut back by 4 bases and J by 2 bases. Germline loops: CDR1 SGDLS, CDR2 YYNGEE. CDR3 DNA: TGTGCCAGCAGCTACAGGGCGGGAGGTACTTTTACCTACAATGAGCAGTTCTTC. It translates to CASSYRAGGTFTYNEQFF.

The chain employs TRBV24-1 and TRBJ2-5, with TRBD2 matching 9 bases. The CDR3 is made up of 14 amino acids. From germline, CDR1 is KGHDR and CDR2 SFDVKD. The ends lost 3 bases at V and 7 bases at J; junction bases unmatched: 5. In DNA form, the CDR3 reads TGTGCCACCAGTGATCGGCGGGAGGGCACGACCCAGTACTTC. Protein product: CATSDRREGTTQYF.

This clone was counted once. Other DNA variants within this sample encode the same CDR3. The chain combines TRBV6-5 with TRBJ1-3, with D maybe TRBD1 (6 bases). This CDR3 is built from 15 residues. CDR1 and CDR2 (germline): MNHEY, SVGAGI. The V end was cut by 0 bases, the J end by 2 bases, with 8 bases between. DNA for the CDR3: TGTGCCAGCAGTTACTCGGCAGGGGCTGGAAACACCATATATTTT. Translating it yields CASSYSAGAGNTIYF.

V and J are TRBV9 and TRBJ2-3; tentative D call: TRBD1 (6 bases). V lost 1 base to trimming and J lost 2 bases, with 20 bases between them. The CDR3 has 18 amino acids. Germline assignment: CDR1 SGDLS and CDR2 YYNGEE. DNA of the CDR3: TGTGCCAGCAGCGTAATCCCGAACAGGGTAGGCGCCACAGATACGCAGTATTTT. Encoded protein: CASSVIPNRVGATDTQYF.

The V call is TRBV6-2 or TRBV6-3, the J call TRBJ2-2; the match to TRBD1 covers 7 bases. V gave up 2 bases and J gave up 4 bases; unmatched junction bases: 4. The germline V gene encodes CDR1 MNHEY and CDR2 SVGEGT. This CDR3 region has 15 residues. The CDR3 region has the DNA TGTGCCAGCAGTTACCAGGGACAGTTCACCGGGGAGCTGTTTTTT. Its protein is CASSYQGQFTGELFF.

V and J are TRBV7-9 and TRBJ1-2; TRBD1 aligns across 9 bases. The CDR3 runs to 16 residues. Germline V gives CDR1 SEHNR, CDR2 FQNEAQ (reference sequence). After removal of 3 bases from V and 6 bases from J, the junction contained 11 bases not matched to a gene. CDR3: CASSLGTGIMFNGYTF. In nucleotides, the CDR3 is TGTGCCAGCAGCTTGGGGACAGGGATTATGTTTAATGGCTACACCTTC.